This T cell receptor (beta chain) was sequenced during a study of blood T cell repertoires in COVID-19. Turning to the study itself: Samples came from the United States, Italy and Spain, spanning acute and convalescent COVID-19. Sources were T cells, B-cell-depleted T cells, or PBMCs; the material itself was cDNA or gDNA.

With 1 base clipped from V and 9 bases from J, the junction kept 8 bases outside the gene matches. The CDR3 sequence is 15 residues long. CDR1 KGHDR and CDR2 SFDVKD come from the germline V gene. In the study's own analysis: Reference gene primer amplification in the assay estimated nucleated cell counts. Libraries were prepared by immunoSEQ multiplex PCR; TCRdb keeps only in-frame clonotypes and omits some of them. V and J calls and clone size are those listed in that table; D and trimming were worked out from the DNA. Of some 530,000 clones listed, approximately 85% were seen once; the top ten hold under 4%.

Sample: peripheral blood. The source of this sequence is a human donor in a cohort sampled during active COVID-19. The V call is TRBV24-1, the J call TRBJ2-3; 8 bases line up with TRBD1. The CDR3 nucleotides are TGTGCCACCAGTGATTTCCGCGACAGGGGCGGAACGCAGTATTTT. Protein product: CATSDFRDRGGTQYF.